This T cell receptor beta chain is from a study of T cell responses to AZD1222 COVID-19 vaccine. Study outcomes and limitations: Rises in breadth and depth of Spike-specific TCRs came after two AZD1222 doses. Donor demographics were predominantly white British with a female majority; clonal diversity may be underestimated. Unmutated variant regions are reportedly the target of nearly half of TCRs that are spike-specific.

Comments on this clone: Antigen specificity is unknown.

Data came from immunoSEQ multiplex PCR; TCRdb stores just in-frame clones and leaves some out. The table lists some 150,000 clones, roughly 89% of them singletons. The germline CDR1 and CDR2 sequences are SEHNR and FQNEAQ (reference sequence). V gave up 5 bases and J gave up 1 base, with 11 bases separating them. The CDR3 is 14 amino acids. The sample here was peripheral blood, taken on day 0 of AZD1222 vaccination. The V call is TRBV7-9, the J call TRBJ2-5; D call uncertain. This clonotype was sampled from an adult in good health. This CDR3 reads CASSPPPTQETQYF. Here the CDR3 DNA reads TGTGCCAGCAGCCCCCCCCCTACCCAAGAGACCCAGTACTTC. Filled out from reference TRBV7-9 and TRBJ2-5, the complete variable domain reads DTGVSQNPRHKITKRGQNVTFRCDPISEHNRLYWYRQTLGQGPEFLTYFQNEAQLEKSRLLSDRFSAERPKGSFSTLEIQRTEQGDSAMYLCASSPPPTQETQYFGPGTRLLVL.